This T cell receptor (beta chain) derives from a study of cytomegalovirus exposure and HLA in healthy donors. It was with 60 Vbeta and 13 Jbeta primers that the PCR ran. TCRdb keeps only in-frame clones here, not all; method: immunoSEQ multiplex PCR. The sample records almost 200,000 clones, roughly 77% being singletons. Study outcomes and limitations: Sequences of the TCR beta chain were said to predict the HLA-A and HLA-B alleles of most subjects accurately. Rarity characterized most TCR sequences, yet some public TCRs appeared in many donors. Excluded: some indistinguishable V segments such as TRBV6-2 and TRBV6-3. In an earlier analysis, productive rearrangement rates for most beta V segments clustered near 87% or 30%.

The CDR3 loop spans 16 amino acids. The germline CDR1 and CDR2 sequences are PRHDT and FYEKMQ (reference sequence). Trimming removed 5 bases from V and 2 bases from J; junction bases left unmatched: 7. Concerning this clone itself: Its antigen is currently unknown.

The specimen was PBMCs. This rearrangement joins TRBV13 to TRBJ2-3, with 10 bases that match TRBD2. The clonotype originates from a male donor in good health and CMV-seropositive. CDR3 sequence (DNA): TGTGCCAGCAGCCCCTTGGGACTAGCGAACACAGATACGCAGTATTTT. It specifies CASSPLGLANTDTQYF.